This T cell receptor (beta chain) comes out of a study of T cell responses to AZD1222 COVID-19 vaccine. The table came from immunoSEQ multiplex PCR; TCRdb's copy has only in-frame clones and leaves some out. The sample lists about 100,000 clones; around 87% were seen once. Findings of the study overall: Nearly half of the spike-specific TCRs reportedly recognize variant regions that carry no mutations. Among AZD1222 vaccinees, only 5 to 7 were seropositive at baseline.

The germline CDR1 and CDR2 sequences are GTSNPN and SVGIG (reference sequence). Trimming removed 3 bases at V and 8 bases at J, with 13 bases between. The CDR3 is 13 residues long. About this clone itself: The antigen remains undetermined.

The receptor's source is an adult who received the AZD1222 COVID-19 vaccine. The J gene is TRBJ1-4, the V gene TRBV30; maybe TRBD1 (5 bases). The sample here was peripheral blood, taken 28 days after the second AZD1222 dose. CDR3 amino acids: CAWRDTGGEKLFF. The CDR3 DNA reads as TGTGCCTGGAGGGACACCGGAGGGGAAAAACTGTTTTTT.